This T cell receptor (beta chain) was sequenced in a study of CD8 T cells in Susac syndrome (dated by TCRdb to between 2018 and 2020). With regard to the full study: Among the sequenced Susac syndrome patients, more than five had clinically active disease and under 10 were in clinical remission. At blood withdrawal, Susac syndrome patients were either therapy-naive, taking corticosteroids (in some cases with IVIg as well), or taking IVIg alone. The study used repertoire sequencing to test whether antigen drove CD8+ T cell activation and differentiation in Susac syndrome. Clonality of the CD8+ T cell repertoire was compared between about a dozen healthy donors, about 14 Susac syndrome patients and some 15 multiple sclerosis patients. Study-wide findings and limitations: Clonal expansion was seen in Susac syndrome CD8+ repertoires, peaking in CD8+ TEMRA cells and being greater in clinically active patients than in remitting ones. In the total CD8+ and CD8+ TEMRA repertoires, sixteen and five Susac-specific public clones, respectively, were identified. The TCR sequencing and HLA analysis was acknowledged to have included a relatively small number of individuals.

RNA was extracted using the RNeasy kit, and about 0.5 to 1 ug of the RNA was reverse transcribed with random hexamers. TCR beta CDR3 regions were amplified with the immunoSEQ multiplex PCR assay covering 54 Vbeta and 13 Jbeta segments. To correct PCR amplification bias, a synthetic template baseline was used for both primer optimization and computational correction. Per the source publication's procedure: Only productive sequences were kept, with reads annotated to V, D and J genes according to IMGT and analyzed in immunoSEQ Analyzer. Clonality was calculated as one minus the Shannon entropy normalized by log2 of the number of productive unique sequences. Public and private clones were assessed among the 100 most prevalent clones of each patient and control. A clone was defined as Susac-specific if it was absent from the healthy and MS cohorts, from approximately 980 published viral clones and from other ImmuneACCESS disease sequences. TCRdb applied fastp at Q25 and MiXCR to the public reads, then kept only in-frame beta chains. Here each entry gathers all rows of one CDR3 protein and keeps the most common genes and DNA. Here the V and J calls rest on TCRdb's processing, not on the authors' analysis. The table for this sample lists 95,000 to 150,000 distinct CDR3 sequences; roughly 94% of them were counted only once. The ten largest clones add up to around 0.28% of the sample.

The V and J ends are trimmed by 3 bases and 2 bases, leaving 8 bases between them. Counted from cysteine to phenylalanine, this CDR3 has 12 amino acids. Solely the CDR3 DNA is kept, with 36 bases framed from the first base. CDR1 and CDR2 (DFQATT, SNEGSKA) derive from the germline V gene (reference sequence). To note about this clonotype: The target of this receptor is not known. Nothing much larger sits one base from this clone, and base qualities are not available.

Peripheral blood CD8+ and CD4+ T cells from healthy donors, Susac syndrome patients and multiple sclerosis patients were profiled by high-throughput TCR beta sequencing. The Susac syndrome patients fulfilled recently defined diagnostic criteria for definite or probable disease. Bulk CD8+ and CD4+ T cells were purified by magnetic negative isolation, while CD8+ TEMRA cells were enriched using FACS. Blood was drawn into EDTA tubes, processed within 24 hours, and PBMCs were isolated by density gradient centrifugation. PBMCs intended for TCR sequencing were cryopreserved in liquid nitrogen and were subsequently thawed in a 37 degrees C water bath. A purity of at least 90% was achieved for sorted or isolated CD4+, CD8+ and CD8+ TEMRA cells.

Sequenced: CD8+ T cells from PBMCs. This TCR derives from a human donor with Susac syndrome. Here the chain combines TRBV20-1 and TRBJ2-7, with the D gene uncertain. In nucleotides, the sequence is TGCAGTGCTAGGTTAGAAGCCTACGAGCAGTACTTC. Its coded protein is CSARLEAYEQYF.